The rows below give T cell receptor beta chains drawn from one sample of a study of shared clonotypes between healthy human individuals. Repertoires were generated with immunoSEQ multiplex PCR, while TCRdb's copy carries only in-frame clones and drops some. In the table there are about 96,000 clones, approximately 70% of which are singletons. Sample: memory CD8+ T cells sorted from blood. Receptors originate from a man younger than 40 in good health. Both conserved end residues are part of each CDR3. D genes are given only for firm matches. Not all rows give a size; the values are once, few, many and, for expanded clones, a class.

TRBV6-1,TRBJ2-1,NA,TRBD1,CASFKGQGAYNEQFF,TGTGCCAGCTTCAAGGGGCAGGGGGCGTACAATGAGCAGTTCTTC
TRBV27,TRBJ2-7,few,NA,CASSPPGYPYEQYF,TGTGCCAGCAGTCCGCCGGGTTATCCCTACGAGCAGTACTTC
TRBV4-1,TRBJ1-2,few,NA,CASSRLPESNYGYTF,TGCGCCAGCAGCCGGCTACCGGAGTCGAACTATGGCTACACCTTC
TRBV19,TRBJ2-1,NA,TRBD2,CASSLLPAGVRSEQFF,TGTGCCAGTAGTCTCCTCCCAGCGGGAGTCCGGAGTGAGCAGTTCTTC
TRBV28,TRBJ1-5,few,NA,CASSLEGSQPQHF,TGTGCCAGCAGTTTAGAAGGGAGTCAGCCCCAGCATTTT
TRBV6-5,TRBJ2-2,NA,NA,CATTVDANTGELFF,TGTGCCACCACAGTGGACGCGAACACCGGGGAGCTGTTTTTT
TRBV6-1,TRBJ1-3,NA,NA,CASSEGWGNTIYF,TGTGCCAGCAGTGAAGGGTGGGGAAACACCATATATTTT
TRBV28,TRBJ2-7,few,NA,CAIAGSAYEQYF,TGTGCCATCGCAGGGAGCGCCTACGAGCAGTACTTC
TRBV6-5,TRBJ2-1,NA,NA,CATKPTSYEQFF,TGTGCCACCAAACCCACGAGTTATGAGCAGTTCTTC
TRBV28,TRBJ1-1,medium-sized,NA,CASSLRQTMNTEAFF,TGTGCCAGCAGTTTACGCCAGACAATGAACACTGAAGCTTTCTTT
TRBV7-9,TRBJ1-2,NA,NA,CASSLDLHLGYTF,TGTGCCAGCAGCTTAGATCTACACCTTGGCTACACCTTC
TRBV27,TRBJ2-7,many,NA,CASSSGRFGEQYF,TGTGCCAGCAGTTCAGGAAGATTTGGCGAGCAGTACTTC
TRBV28,TRBJ2-7,NA,NA,CASSLSWDTEPESFSYEQYF,TGTGCCAGCAGTTTATCGTGGGACACGGAACCGGAATCTTTCTCCTACGAGCAGTACTTC
TRBV6-4,TRBJ2-7,few,NA,CASRARAQQYF,TGTGCCAGCAGGGCCAGGGCCCAGCAGTACTTC
TRBV2,TRBJ2-3,once,NA,CASLLSRGTTDTQYF,TGTGCCAGCCTGTTAAGTAGGGGCACGACAGATACGCAGTATTTT
TRBV5-1,TRBJ2-7,NA,NA,CASSLVGGSEQYF,TGCGCCAGCAGCTTGGTAGGGGGTAGCGAGCAGTACTTC
TRBV20-1,TRBJ2-1,NA,TRBD2,CSAVRLAGGFF,TGCAGTGCTGTGAGACTAGCGGGAGGGTTCTTC
TRBV28,TRBJ2-3,NA,NA,CASSFRNGGTDTQYF,TGTGCCAGCAGTTTTAGGAATGGGGGCACAGATACGCAGTATTTT
TRBV11-1,TRBJ2-7,NA,TRBD2,CASSQGLAGGPGEQYF,TGTGCCAGCAGCCAGGGACTAGCGGGAGGGCCGGGTGAGCAGTACTTC
TRBV28,TRBJ2-1,NA,TRBD2,CASSPAGGASYNEQFF,TGTGCCAGCAGCCCTGCGGGAGGAGCCTCCTACAATGAGCAGTTCTTC
TRBV19,TRBJ2-1,many,NA,CASSLGGPYNEQFF,TGTGCCAGTAGTCTGGGGGGCCCCTACAATGAGCAGTTCTTC
TRBV30,TRBJ1-1,NA,NA,CAWSQGPSTEAFF,TGTGCCTGGAGTCAGGGCCCGAGCACTGAAGCTTTCTTT
TRBV4-1,TRBJ1-4,NA,TRBD1,CASSRIIRMPGQGNEKLFF,TGCGCCAGCAGCCGAATAATACGAATGCCGGGACAGGGTAATGAAAAACTGTTTTTT
TRBV25-1,TRBJ1-1,NA,NA,CASTFEGNTEAFF,TGTGCCAGCACCTTCGAAGGAAACACTGAAGCTTTCTTT
TRBV6-1,TRBJ2-7,NA,TRBD1,CASSDTEGAFYEQYF,TGTGCCAGCAGTGACACAGAGGGGGCGTTCTACGAGCAGTACTTC
TRBV6-1,TRBJ2-3,NA,NA,CASIGEEVTDTQYF,TGTGCCAGCATAGGGGAAGAGGTCACAGATACGCAGTATTTT
TRBV29-1,TRBJ1-2,once,NA,CSVDPGYTF,TGCAGCGTTGATCCCGGCTACACCTTC
TRBV28,TRBJ2-5,NA,NA,CASSRSPGASKETQYF,TGTGCCAGCAGCCGATCCCCGGGAGCCTCAAAAGAGACCCAGTACTTC
TRBV11-2,TRBJ2-7,NA,NA,CASSLVGDEQYF,TGTGCCAGCAGCTTAGTAGGAGACGAGCAGTACTTC
TRBV4-2,TRBJ1-1,NA,NA,CASSPRTATMNTEAFF,TGTGCCAGCAGCCCGCGGACAGCTACTATGAACACTGAAGCTTTCTTT
TRBV29-1,TRBJ2-7,few,TRBD2,CSRAAAGVHPYEQYF,TGCAGTCGTGCCGCGGCGGGAGTACACCCCTACGAGCAGTACTTC
TRBV9,TRBJ2-5,NA,TRBD2,CASSGGRRQETQYF,TGTGCCAGCAGCGGCGGGAGGCGGCAAGAGACCCAGTACTTC
TRBV10-3,TRBJ2-1,NA,TRBD2,CAISSGENNEQFF,TGTGCCATCTCTAGCGGGGAGAACAATGAGCAGTTCTTC
TRBV28,TRBJ1-5,few,NA,CASHTSGTYQPQHF,TGTGCCAGTCACACCTCCGGGACTTATCAGCCCCAGCATTTT
TRBV2,TRBJ1-1,NA,NA,CASSEERNTEAFF,TGTGCCAGCAGTGAAGAGAGGAACACTGAAGCTTTCTTT
TRBV28,TRBJ2-1,few,NA,CASSPPRYRTYNEQFF,TGTGCCAGCAGTCCACCCCGGTACAGGACCTACAATGAGCAGTTCTTC
TRBV6-4,TRBJ2-2,few,NA,CASSEQVNGELFF,TGTGCCAGCAGTGAGCAGGTCAACGGGGAGCTGTTTTTT
TRBV2,TRBJ1-2,once,TRBD1,CASSETTGGGYGYTF,TGTGCCAGCAGTGAAACCACAGGGGGCGGCTATGGCTACACCTTC
TRBV7-9,TRBJ2-7,NA,NA,CASSVRGDEQYF,TGTGCCAGCAGCGTACGTGGAGACGAGCAGTACTTC
TRBV19,TRBJ1-1,NA,NA,CASSVGLLNTEAFF,TGTGCCAGTAGTGTCGGATTACTGAACACTGAAGCTTTCTTT
TRBV7-9,TRBJ2-1,NA,TRBD2,CASSLVPGGGNEQFF,TGTGCCAGCAGCTTAGTCCCGGGAGGGGGCAATGAGCAGTTCTTC
TRBV7-6,TRBJ2-7,NA,TRBD1,CASSSPPRTGLEQYF,TGTGCCAGCAGCTCCCCCCCCCGGACAGGGCTCGAGCAGTACTTC
TRBV6-5,TRBJ1-1,many,NA,CASSSVNAATEAFF,TGTGCCAGCAGCTCCGTGAATGCGGCTACTGAAGCTTTCTTT
TRBV6-5,TRBJ2-3,NA,NA,CASSGQFASTDTQYF,TGTGCCAGCAGCGGACAGTTTGCTAGCACAGATACGCAGTATTTT
TRBV10-2,TRBJ2-3,NA,NA,CASSESQGLPDTQYF,TGCGCCAGCAGTGAGTCGCAGGGACTGCCAGATACGCAGTATTTT
TRBV5-6,TRBJ2-7,NA,TRBD1,CASSPADRDEQYF,TGTGCCAGCAGCCCGGCCGACAGGGACGAGCAGTACTTC
TRBV11-2,TRBJ1-1,NA,NA,CASSSTAGVMEAFF,TGTGCCAGCAGCTCTACAGCGGGAGTGATGGAAGCTTTCTTT
TRBV2,TRBJ2-7,NA,TRBD2,CASSDGTSGSYPSYEQYF,TGTGCCAGCAGTGACGGGACTAGCGGGAGTTACCCCTCCTACGAGCAGTACTTC
TRBV18,TRBJ2-5,NA,NA,CASSPLRSATRETQYF,TGTGCCAGCTCACCACTGCGCAGTGCCACCCGAGAGACCCAGTACTTC
TRBV27,TRBJ1-1,NA,NA,CASRYGRKNTEAFF,TGTGCCAGCCGATACGGACGGAAGAACACTGAAGCTTTCTTT
TRBV11-3,TRBJ2-2,NA,NA,CASSPVDTGELFF,TGTGCCAGCAGCCCAGTGGACACCGGGGAGCTGTTTTTT
TRBV6-6,TRBJ2-5,NA,NA,CASSKIQGGQETQYF,TGTGCCAGCAGCAAAATTCAAGGGGGCCAAGAGACCCAGTACTTC
TRBV29-1,TRBJ2-1,NA,NA,CSVVKGTEYNEQFF,TGCAGCGTTGTAAAGGGAACGGAGTACAATGAGCAGTTCTTC
TRBV28,TRBJ2-7,NA,TRBD1,CASSPRTGLDEQYF,TGTGCCAGCAGTCCCAGGACAGGGCTCGACGAGCAGTACTTC
TRBV7-5,TRBJ1-5,NA,NA,CARSDRRGEGNQPQHF,TGTGCCAGAAGCGATCGAAGAGGGGAGGGCAATCAGCCCCAGCATTTT